This T cell receptor beta chain is drawn from a study of shared clonotypes between healthy human individuals. As for the study in general: The plates for each donor numbered three CD4 naive, three CD4 memory, two CD8 naive and one CD8 memory. Points from the study as a whole: A reduction in generation probabilities was seen for non-shared clonotypes relative to those shared by all four donors. Naive CD4 clonotype sharing across several donors was 5% to 6%.

Comment on this clone: The antigen remains undetermined.

Germline CDR1 MNHEY, CDR2 SVGAGI. Trimming cost V 5 bases and J 11 bases, with 12 bases left between them. The CDR3 totals 12 residues. The authors split each subset's genomic DNA evenly across several immunoSEQ plates. Method: immunoSEQ multiplex PCR; TCRdb's copy keeps in-frame clones and lacks some. The sample has roughly 2.4 million clones; approximately 94% are singletons. The chain combines TRBV6-5 with TRBJ1-4; D perhaps matches TRBD1 (5 bases). The sequencing sample was made of naive CD4+ T cells sorted from blood. The sample's subset: CD45RA+ positively selected. The receptor was isolated from a young man in good health. The CDR3 bases are TGTGCCAGCAGTCAGGGCAGAAGGAAACTGTTTTTT. Encoded protein: CASSQGRRKLFF.